A selection of T cell receptor beta chains follows, all from one sample in a study of T cells after yellow fever vaccination. Each CDR3 protein is one row after TCRdb ran MiXCR on the 5' RACE reads. The table records 500,000 to 650,000 distinct CDR3 sequences, about a sixth of them present only once. The sample was PBMCs, taken 4 to 5 days after the first yellow fever vaccination. Receptors originate from a man aged 18 to 30 who received the YFV17D yellow fever vaccine. CDR3s include the opening cysteine and the closing phenylalanine or tryptophan. D genes are given only for firm matches. Clone size is stated in some rows and not others, as once, few, many or a class when expanded.

j_call clone_size v_call d_call cdr3_nt cdr3_aa
TRBJ2-3 few TRBV9 NA TGTGCCAGCAGCGTCAGGTCAGATACGCAGTATTTT CASSVRSDTQYF
TRBJ2-4 few TRBV7-8 TRBD1 TGTGCCAGCAGCCAACTAGACAGGGCTAAAAACATTCAGTACTTC CASSQLDRAKNIQYF
TRBJ1-2 few TRBV6-5 NA TGTGCCAGCAGTTCCCCCCCGGTCTATGGCTACACCTTC CASSSPPVYGYTF
TRBJ2-3 NA TRBV7-3 TRBD2 TGTGCCAGCAGTCCCGGGAGGTCGCTTCGCCCAGATACGCAGTATTTT CASSPGRSLRPDTQYF
TRBJ2-7 few TRBV19 NA TGTGCCAGTAGTATTAGCCAGGGGGGCCAAGACGAGCAGTACTTC CASSISQGGQDEQYF
TRBJ1-6 NA TRBV6-1 NA TGTGCCAGCAGCAAAGGGGGGGTGTCCTATAATTCACCCCTCCACTTT CASSKGGVSYNSPLHF
TRBJ2-2 NA TRBV9 NA TGTGCCAGCAGCGTTAGAAGCGGTGATAAAGTCGGGGAGCTGTTTTTT CASSVRSGDKVGELFF
TRBJ2-2 NA TRBV19 NA TGTGCCAGTAGTTCAGACCCCCGACGGGGCACCGGGGAGCTGTTTTTT CASSSDPRRGTGELFF
TRBJ2-1 NA TRBV3-1 NA TGTGCCAGCAGCCAAGAAGGGGGTAGTGAGCAGTTCTTC CASSQEGGSEQFF
TRBJ1-1 few TRBV10-3 NA TGTGCCATCAGTCTCCGGGACCGTGCCATCGAAGCTTTCTTT CAISLRDRAIEAFF
TRBJ1-1 NA TRBV9 NA TGTGCCAGCAGCGTGAGGTTGGATTCTGCTGAAGCTTTCTTT CASSVRLDSAEAFF
TRBJ1-2 NA TRBV5-1 NA TGCGCCAGCAAAGACAGGAGCTATGGCTACACCTTC CASKDRSYGYTF
TRBJ1-2 few TRBV7-2 NA TGTGCCAGCAGCTTGAGGGAGGCTCCCTATGGCTACACCTTC CASSLREAPYGYTF
TRBJ2-1 NA TRBV4-1 NA TGCGCCAGCAGCCAAGAAGGGGGGGCAGGGAATGAGCAGTTCTTC CASSQEGGAGNEQFF
TRBJ2-6 NA TRBV20-1 NA TGCAGTGCTAGAGCCCTCAAAGGGGCAGCCGACTCTGGGGCCAACGTCCTGACTTTC CSARALKGAADSGANVLTF
TRBJ2-1 few TRBV5-4 NA TGTGCCAGCAGCTGGGCTACCAGCAATGAGCAGTTCTTC CASSWATSNEQFF
TRBJ2-3 NA TRBV4-2 TRBD2 TGTGCCAGCAGCCAAGATCTAGCGGCCACAGATACGCAGTATTTT CASSQDLAATDTQYF
TRBJ2-5 NA TRBV18 TRBD2 TGTGCCAGCTCGACCGGGACTAGCGGGGTTTACCAAGAGACCCAGTACTTC CASSTGTSGVYQETQYF
TRBJ2-3 NA TRBV5-1 NA TGCGCCAGCAGCTTGTCTCCGGGTACAGATACGCAGTATTTT CASSLSPGTDTQYF
TRBJ2-1 NA TRBV5-1 TRBD2 TGCGCCAGCAGCTTGGCCGAGCGGGGGCTGGGTGAGCAGTTCTTC CASSLAERGLGEQFF
TRBJ1-1 NA TRBV6-5 NA TGTGCCAGCAGTTACAATGATGGGGCGAACACTGAAGCTTTCTTT CASSYNDGANTEAFF
TRBJ2-7 few TRBV12-3/TRBV12-4 NA TGTGCCAGCAGTGCCGGGACAACTGGAAGCTCCTACGAGCAGTACTTC CASSAGTTGSSYEQYF
TRBJ2-7 few TRBV14 NA TGTGCCAGCAGCCGCCAGACAGGCTCCTACGAGCAGTACTTC CASSRQTGSYEQYF
TRBJ1-4 NA TRBV28 NA TGTGCCAGCAGTTTACTCGCCGAGGCTAATGAAAAACTGTTTTTT CASSLLAEANEKLFF
TRBJ1-2 few TRBV28 TRBD1 TGTGCCAGCAGAAGACAGGGGAATGGCTACACCTTC CASRRQGNGYTF
TRBJ2-5 NA TRBV28 NA TGTGCCAGCACCTCCTCGGGGGAGCGGGAGACCCAGTACTTC CASTSSGERETQYF
TRBJ1-1 many TRBV7-8 TRBD1 TGTGCCAGCAGCTCGAAGGGACAGGGGGGCACTGAAGCTTTCTTT CASSSKGQGGTEAFF
TRBJ1-1 NA TRBV2 TRBD1 TGTGCCAGCAGACGGGACAGCGGGGACACTGAAGCTTTCTTT CASRRDSGDTEAFF
TRBJ1-1 few TRBV4-2 NA TGTGCCAGCCGTTCCGGCACTGAAGCTTTCTTT CASRSGTEAFF
TRBJ2-1 NA TRBV6-1 NA TGTGCCAGCACCCAATTACACGTTCCCTCCTACAATGAGCAGTTCTTC CASTQLHVPSYNEQFF
TRBJ2-5 few TRBV7-9 NA TGTGCCAGCAGCTTAGGGACCCTTCAAGAGACCCAGTACTTC CASSLGTLQETQYF
TRBJ2-1 many TRBV24-1 TRBD2 TGTGCCACCATGTCTAGCGGGGGGAATGAGCAGTTCTTC CATMSSGGNEQFF
TRBJ2-2 NA TRBV10-1 TRBD2 TGCGCCAGCAGTGAGGAGCGGGGGGTCACCGGGGAGCTGTTTTTT CASSEERGVTGELFF
TRBJ2-5 NA TRBV15 NA TGTGCCACCAGCAGAGAGATCAGGGATGAGACCCAGTACTTC CATSREIRDETQYF
TRBJ1-6 NA TRBV7-2 TRBD1 TGTGCCAGCAGCCCGAGGGACAGTTTGCTCCACTTT CASSPRDSLLHF
TRBJ2-1 few TRBV4-1 TRBD2 TGCGCCAGCAGCCAAGTGACCGGCGGGGGGGGAAGGCGGTTCTTC CASSQVTGGGGRRFF
TRBJ2-3 few TRBV11-2 TRBD2 TGTGCCAGCAGCTCCCGGGGCGGGGGGGGAACAGATACGCAGTATTTT CASSSRGGGGTDTQYF
TRBJ1-5 few TRBV15 TRBD1 TGTGCCACCAGCAGAGCACAGGGGTTCAATCAGCCCCAGCATTTT CATSRAQGFNQPQHF
TRBJ2-3 few TRBV19 NA TGTGCCAGTAGTACCCTCCTGGGGCCCCACACAGATACGCAGTATTTT CASSTLLGPHTDTQYF
TRBJ1-2 NA TRBV7-8 NA TGTGCCAGCAGCCCCGACACAAACTATGGCTACACCTTC CASSPDTNYGYTF
TRBJ1-5 NA TRBV12-3/TRBV12-4 NA TGTGCCAGCAGTTTCGAGTCCGCCCGGGGGCCCCAGCATTTT CASSFESARGPQHF
TRBJ2-6 NA TRBV27 NA TGTGCCAGCAGTCCCGGCTGGGCCAACGTCCTGACTTTC CASSPGWANVLTF
TRBJ2-1 NA TRBV2 TRBD1 TGTGCCAGCAGTATGGACAGGGGGCCCAATGAGCAGTTCTTC CASSMDRGPNEQFF